This T cell receptor (beta chain) was observed in a study of blood T cell repertoires in COVID-19. The V gene's germline CDR1 is MNHEY and CDR2 SVGAGI. V lost 6 bases and J lost 5; bases outside the gene matches: 3. The CDR3 is 14 amino acids. TCRdb keeps only in-frame clones here, not all; method: immunoSEQ multiplex PCR. The table includes approximately 130,000 clones, around four fifths detected once. The genes are TRBV6-5 and TRBJ1-6; the match to TRBD1 covers 8 bases. Sequenced material: peripheral blood. The clonotype originates from an elderly man with acute or convalescent COVID-19. CDR3 loop: CASSPQGDNSPLHF. The CDR3 DNA is TGTGCCAGCAGCCCACAGGGGGATAATTCACCCCTCCACTTT.